This TCR beta chain was sequenced during a study of blood T cells in healthy people across ages. General study findings and limits: Roughly linearly, TCR beta diversity per million T cells fell as age increased.

About this clonotype itself: What it binds is not known.

Then a second PCR, running roughly 6 to 11 cycles, was carried out with a sample-barcoded 5' primer and a J-beta primer mix. TCRdb re-derived calls from the 5' RACE reads in MiXCR, one entry per CDR3 protein. The sample contains under 950,000 distinct CDR3 sequences, about 24% of which appear only once. The length of the CDR3 is 15 residues. Looked up from germline, CDR1 is SGHVS and CDR2 is FNYEAQ. V shed 6 bases and J shed 3 bases, with 18 bases lying between them. Sequenced input: blood. The receptor's source is a man aged 70-80 years in good health. V is TRBV7-6 and J is TRBJ2-7; possible D gene TRBD1, 5 bases. The CDR3 bases are TGTGCCAGCAGTCCCGCGAGGACACAAAGCTACGAGCAGTACTTC. Its protein is CASSPARTQSYEQYF.